Below, one TCR beta chain is given with its context. This sample was taken from a study of blood T cell repertoires in COVID-19. For the study at large: Nucleic acid was either cDNA or gDNA, and it came from T cells, B-cell-depleted T cells, or PBMCs.

Source study methods: By means of reference gene primer amplification, nucleated cell counts were estimated. TCRdb's table, derived via immunoSEQ multiplex PCR, lists solely in-frame clones and lacks some. V, J and clone size were drawn from that table, and D and trimming were deduced from the DNA. The sample shows approximately 50,000 clones, 84% of them seen only once. The CDR3 has 20 amino acids. This chain links TRBV12-1 with TRBJ2-3; the listed D gene, TRBD2, was not tested against the DNA. TRBV12-1 is annotated as a pseudogene. This receptor was taken from a human donor in a cohort sampled during active COVID-19. Sequenced material: peripheral blood. The CDR3 nucleotides are TGTGCCAGCAGCTTGGAGGGACTAGCGGGAGGGTCCCTAAGGGCGGATACGCAGTATTTT. It codes for CASSLEGLAGGSLRADTQYF.